This T cell receptor beta chain derives from a study of blood T cells in healthy people across ages. Study-wide results and limits: Diversity was higher, and naive CD4+ cells more numerous, in long-lived donors than in aged donors. Unsorted PBMCs ruled out conclusive naive versus antigen-experienced comparison.

Germline CDR1 and CDR2: SGHRS and YFSETQ. The CDR3 consists of 17 residues. Between the trimmed V and J ends, which lost 4 bases and 1 base, there was a span of 20 bases. With respect to this clonotype: The target antigen is unknown.

Primers used in a second PCR of about 6 to 11 cycles were a sample-barcoded 5' primer and a J-beta primer mix. MiXCR was run by TCRdb on the 5' RACE reads, yielding one entry per CDR3 protein. The data show some 1.5 million distinct CDR3 sequences, approximately 28% seen once. This clonotype originated in a woman aged 25-40 years in good health. The rearrangement joins TRBV5-1 to TRBJ2-5; maybe TRBD1 (5 bases). Sequencing was carried out using blood. CDR3 sequence (DNA): TGCGCCAGCAGCCAAAAGGTAACAGGATCGGGCCAAGAGACCCAGTACTTC. As protein: CASSQKVTGSGQETQYF.